One sample yielded the 24 T cell receptor beta chains listed below, sequenced in a study of blood T cell repertoires in COVID-19. Repertoires were generated with immunoSEQ multiplex PCR, while TCRdb's copy carries only in-frame clones and drops some. The repertoire holds just under 75,000 clones, with approximately 88% as singletons. What was sequenced was peripheral blood. These receptors all come from a man older than 75 with active or convalescent COVID-19.

The chain is built from TRBV11-2 and TRBJ2-7; no clear D. The CDR3 is made up of 14 amino acids. The V end lost 0 bases, the J end lost 1 base, and 7 bases lay between the germline ends. The germline CDR1 and CDR2 sequences are SGHAT and FQNNGV. CDR3 residues: CASSLDSISYEQYF. The CDR3 DNA is TGTGCCAGCAGCTTAGATTCTATTTCCTACGAGCAGTACTTC. The entire variable domain, with the rest obtained from reference TRBV11-2 and TRBJ2-7, is as follows: EAGVAQSPRYKIIEKRQSVAFWCNPISGHATLYWYQQILGQGPKLLIQFQNNGVVDDSQLPKDRFSAERLKGVDSTLKIQPAKLEDSAVYLCASSLDSISYEQYFGPGTRLTVT.

This clone was detected once. The chain is built from TRBV10-1 and TRBJ2-5, with TRBD2 matching over 8 bases. V trimming: 0 bases; J trimming: 5 bases; junction bases outside the gene matches: 5. The germline CDR1 and CDR2 sequences are WNHNN and SYGVQD (reference sequence). The CDR3 spans 15 residues. Here the CDR3 DNA reads TGCGCCAGCAGTGAGTCGTTAGCGGGGTTGGAGACCCAGTACTTC. The encoded protein is CASSESLAGLETQYF.

The V call is TRBV15, the J call TRBJ2-2; TRBD1 matches 11 bases. The CDR3 extends over 16 amino acids. The V gene's germline CDR1 is LNHNV and CDR2 YYDKDF (reference sequence). V was clipped by 5 bases and J by 0 bases; unmatched bases: 2. CDR3 DNA: TGTGCCACCAGCTGGGGACAGGGGGCGAACACCGGGGAGCTGTTTTTT. This encodes CATSWGQGANTGELFF.

This clone has a handful of counts. The rearrangement links TRBV3-1 (or the pseudogene TRBV3-2) to TRBJ2-5, with D maybe TRBD1 (6 bases). Germline-derived CDR1 and CDR2 are LGHDT and YNNKEL (reference sequence). Trimming took 0 bases from V and 1 from J, leaving 12 bases between them. CDR3 length equals 16 residues. CDR3 amino acids: CASSQDWGQIQETQYF. The CDR3 DNA reads as TGTGCCAGCAGCCAAGACTGGGGGCAGATCCAAGAGACCCAGTACTTC.

The V and J genes are TRBV3-1 (or the pseudogene TRBV3-2) and TRBJ2-3, with 7 bases lining up with TRBD1. CDR3 size: 14 residues. The germline V gene encodes CDR1 LGHDT and CDR2 YNNKEL (reference sequence). V lost 8 bases to trimming and J lost 0 bases; unmatched junction nucleotides: 5. CDR3: CASGDRASTDTQYF. CDR3 bases: TGTGCCAGCGGAGACAGGGCGAGCACAGATACGCAGTATTTT.

V gene TRBV6-5 combines with J gene TRBJ1-2; 9 bases align to TRBD1. The CDR3 sequence is 14 residues long. Trimming removed 8 bases from V and 4 bases from J; junction bases left unmatched: 8. The germline V gene encodes CDR1 MNHEY and CDR2 SVGAGI. CDR3 amino acids: CASRNGGQGYGYTF. The CDR3 nucleotides are TGTGCCAGCCGAAATGGGGGACAGGGCTATGGCTACACCTTC.

This sequence joins TRBV12-3 or TRBV12-4 and TRBJ1-6, with D unclear. Between the trimmed V and J ends, which lost 8 bases and 3 bases, there was a span of 8 bases. There are 13 residues in the CDR3. Here the CDR3 reads CASCRGYNSPLHF. The CDR3 nucleotides are TGTGCCAGCTGTCGGGGCTATAATTCACCCCTCCACTTT.

The chain couples TRBV19 to TRBJ1-1; 9 positions agree with TRBD1. The V gene's germline CDR1 is LNHDA and CDR2 SQIVND (reference sequence). The CDR3 length is 13 residues. With 9 bases clipped from V and 5 bases from J, the junction kept 7 bases outside the gene matches. Here the CDR3 DNA reads TGTGCCAGCAGAACAGGGGGCAAAACTGAAGCTTTCTTT. Amino acids: CASRTGGKTEAFF.

The V gene is TRBV19, the J gene TRBJ1-6; 8 bases line up with TRBD1. The CDR3 has 12 amino acids. After removal of 10 bases from V and 10 bases from J, the junction contained 6 bases not matched to a gene. Germline CDR1 and CDR2: LNHDA and SQIVND (reference sequence). The CDR3 here is CATGQGGSPLHF. CDR3 DNA sequence: TGTGCCACCGGACAGGGTGGCTCACCCCTCCACTTT.

The chain employs TRBV3-1 (or the pseudogene TRBV3-2) and TRBJ2-7, with 7 bases fitting TRBD2. With 1 base clipped from V and 0 bases from J, the junction kept 6 bases outside the gene matches. This CDR3 is built from 16 residues. From germline, CDR1 is LGHDT and CDR2 YNNKEL (reference sequence). As DNA, the CDR3 is TGTGCCAGCAGCCAAGCTTGGGCTAGCGGCTCCTACGAGCAGTACTTC. Translated, it gives CASSQAWASGSYEQYF.

This clone occurred once. The rearrangement uses TRBV11-2 and TRBJ2-5; TRBD1 might be the D (5 bases). V dropped 1 base and J dropped 4 bases, with 13 bases sitting between them. CDR3 size: 15 residues. Germline lookup yields CDR1 SGHAT and CDR2 FQNNGV. The CDR3 reads CASSLGPGRRETQYF. The CDR3 nucleotides are TGTGCCAGCAGCTTAGGTCCAGGGCGTCGAGAGACCCAGTACTTC. The complete variable domain, with remaining parts taken from reference TRBV11-2 and TRBJ2-5, reads EAGVAQSPRYKIIEKRQSVAFWCNPISGHATLYWYQQILGQGPKLLIQFQNNGVVDDSQLPKDRFSAERLKGVDSTLKIQPAKLEDSAVYLCASSLGPGRRETQYFGPGTRLLVL.

This chain links TRBV11-3 with TRBJ2-5, with D tentatively TRBD1 (6 bases). CDR1 SGHNT and CDR2 YENEEA come from the germline V gene. The CDR3 spans 14 residues. V was cut by 4 bases and J by 1 base, with 10 bases left in between. The CDR3 bases are TGTGCCAGCAGCTCGCGCAGGGGCCAAGAGACCCAGTACTTC. Its translation is CASSSRRGQETQYF. The variable domain in full, with the rest retrieved from reference TRBV11-3 and TRBJ2-5, is EAGVVQSPRYKIIEKKQPVAFWCNPISGHNTLYWYLQNLGQGPELLIRYENEEAVDDSQLPKDRFSAERLKGVDSTLKIQPAELGDSAVYLCASSSRRGQETQYFGPGTRLLVL.

V and J are TRBV28 and TRBJ2-2; TRBD2 might be the D (5 bases). The CDR3 length is 15 residues. V shed 7 bases and J shed 5 bases, with 17 bases lying between them. Germline V gene lookup returns CDR1 MDHEN and CDR2 SYDVKM. CDR3 nucleotides: TGTGCCAGCAATTACGGACTCCCGAGTACCGGGGAGCTGTTTTTT. It specifies CASNYGLPSTGELFF.

The CDR3 DNA reads TGTGCCAGTAGTATAGTGACAGGGTTGAACACTGAAGCTTTCTTT. Translation: CASSIVTGLNTEAFF. This sequence joins TRBV19 and TRBJ1-1, with 7 bases matching TRBD1. This CDR3 contains 15 residues. Germline V gene sequence: CDR1 LNHDA, CDR2 SQIVND (reference sequence). The V and J ends lost 1 base and 0 bases, in that order; junction bases with no gene match: 2. The variable domain in full, with the rest retrieved from reference TRBV19 and TRBJ1-1, is DGGITQSPKYLFRKEGQNVTLSCEQNLNHDAMYWYRQDPGQGLRLIYYSQIVNDFQKGDIAEGYSVSREKKESFPLTVTSAQKNPTAFYLCASSIVTGLNTEAFFGQGTRLTVV.

This rearrangement joins TRBV28 to TRBJ2-7; 9 bases are shared with TRBD1. V dropped 6 bases and J dropped 5; count of bases not matched to a gene: 14. Germline V gene sequence: CDR1 MDHEN, CDR2 SYDVKM. CDR3 size: 16 residues. CDR3 sequence: CASSPFPGTGFNEQYF. The CDR3 nucleotides are TGTGCCAGCAGCCCCTTCCCCGGGACAGGGTTTAACGAGCAGTACTTC.

The V call is TRBV30, the J call TRBJ2-5; TRBD2 matches at 11 bases. Germline V gene data show CDR1 as GTSNPN and CDR2 as SVGIG (reference sequence). The CDR3 is 18 amino acids. The V segment lost 1 base and the J segment 0 bases; nucleotides outside the gene matches: 10. CDR3 amino acids: CAWSGGTSGLSYQETQYF. The CDR3 DNA reads as TGTGCCTGGAGTGGCGGGACTAGCGGCCTGTCGTACCAAGAGACCCAGTACTTC.

This clone appeared a few times. This chain's CDR3 is CASSFAVNQPQHF. The CDR3 DNA follows: TGTGCCAGCAGTTTCGCGGTCAATCAGCCCCAGCATTTT. This chain joins TRBV27 and TRBJ1-5; no firm D call. The CDR3 has 13 residues. Trimming shortened V by 3 bases and J by 3 bases, and 6 bases separated the two germline ends. CDR1 and CDR2 from the germline V gene are MNHEY and SMNVEV (reference sequence).

CDR3 nucleotides: TGTGCCAGCAGCCGTCTACAGGGTCTCAATGAGCAGTTCTTC. Amino acids: CASSRLQGLNEQFF. This chain connects TRBV6-5 to TRBJ2-1; tentatively, D is TRBD1 (6 bases). The length of the CDR3 is 14 residues. V was pared by 6 bases and J by 6 bases, with 15 bases between. Germline-derived CDR1 and CDR2 are MNHEY and SVGAGI.

This clone has just a few counts. The genes are TRBV6-5 and TRBJ1-5; D unresolved. The germline gives CDR1 MNHEY, CDR2 SVGAGI. The length of the CDR3 is 15 residues. V lost 7 bases, J lost 0 bases, and 13 bases lay in between. CDR3: CASMPGISSNQPQHF. CDR3 DNA: TGTGCCAGCATGCCAGGAATCTCTAGCAATCAGCCCCAGCATTTT.

V gene TRBV7-6 combines with J gene TRBJ2-3, with 9 bases that match TRBD1. J lost 0 bases, V lost 1 base, and 2 bases had no gene match. The germline V gene encodes CDR1 SGHVS and CDR2 FNYEAQ. The CDR3 spans 16 residues. The CDR3 nucleotides read TGTGCCAGCAGCTTAGATGGGACAGGGAGCACAGATACGCAGTATTTT. Its translation is CASSLDGTGSTDTQYF.

The gene calls are TRBV6-2 or TRBV6-3 and TRBJ2-3; TRBD1 matches at 7 bases. The CDR3 totals 17 residues. Looked up from germline, CDR1 is MNHEY and CDR2 is SVGEGT. Germline trimming cut 5 bases from V and 3 bases from J; bases unmatched to any gene: 14. The CDR3 DNA sequence: TGTGCCAGCAGTGGGTGGGACAGACGGCTAACTACAGATACGCAGTATTTT. Encoded protein: CASSGWDRRLTTDTQYF.

V is TRBV7-6 and J is TRBJ2-5, with TRBD2 matching 12 bases. V lost 5 bases, J lost 0 bases, and 7 bases stayed unmatched. CDR3 length: 17 amino acids. Germline assignment: CDR1 SGHVS and CDR2 FNYEAQ. The CDR3 loop is CASSQRGTSGYQETQYF. The CDR3 coding sequence is TGTGCCAGCAGCCAAAGAGGGACTAGCGGGTACCAAGAGACCCAGTACTTC.

This clone is a singleton in its sample. The chain joins TRBV6-5 to TRBJ2-1, with TRBD2 as a possible D gene (5 bases). The CDR3 length is 11 residues. The V end was cut by 7 bases, the J end by 10 bases, with 11 bases between. Per the germline V gene, CDR1 is MNHEY and CDR2 is SVGAGI. Here the CDR3 DNA reads TGTGCCAGCACCCACGGGGTGGAGCAGTTCTTC. This translates into CASTHGVEQFF.

The chain combines TRBV5-1 with TRBJ1-6, with 7 bases matching TRBD1. The J segment lost 3 bases and the V segment lost 0 bases, leaving 0 bases of the junction unmatched. The CDR3 loop spans 15 amino acids. Per germline, CDR1 SGHRS and CDR2 YFSETQ. CDR3 coding DNA: TGCGCCAGCAGCTTGGGACAGGGCTATAATTCACCCCTCCACTTT. As protein: CASSLGQGYNSPLHF.